This T cell receptor beta chain was captured in a study of blood T cell repertoires in COVID-19. The CDR3 spans 14 residues. Germline V gene sequence: CDR1 SQVTM, CDR2 ANQGSEA. The junction had 9 bases not matched to a gene; V was cut back by 6 bases and J by 4 bases. Original methodology: Scientists estimated how many nucleated cells there were by amplifying reference gene primers. Using immunoSEQ multiplex PCR, the repertoire was profiled, and TCRdb retains in-frame clones only, with some absent. The V and J calls and clone size are taken from that table; D and trimming were inferred from the DNA. The table includes some 73,000 clones, 75% to 90% detected once.

Sequencing used peripheral blood. This chain connects TRBV29-1 to TRBJ2-1; 7 bases map to TRBD1. This receptor was taken from a woman older than 75 with active or convalescent COVID-19. CDR3 in amino acids: CSVQRQGLYNEQFF. In nucleotides, the CDR3 is TGCAGCGTGCAGAGACAGGGCCTATACAATGAGCAGTTCTTC.